The following is a T cell receptor (beta chain) sequence with its context. The data were taken from a study of blood T cells in healthy people across ages. For the second PCR, which ran for roughly 6 to 12 cycles, a sample-barcoded 5' primer and a J-beta primer mix were used. TCRdb analysed the 5' RACE reads with MiXCR anew, one entry per CDR3 protein. The repertoire includes hundreds of thousands of distinct CDR3 sequences, less than 35% of them detected once, and roughly 14% sits in the top ten. The germline gives CDR1 DFQATT, CDR2 SNEGSKA (reference sequence). Trimming removed 5 bases from V and 5 bases from J; junction bases left unmatched: 4. CDR3 length: 12 amino acids.

This TCR derives from an elderly woman in good health. This chain uses TRBV20-1 with TRBJ1-1, with 8 nucleotides matching TRBD1. Sample: blood. The CDR3 DNA reads TGCAGTGCTGGACAGGGTGGGACTGAAGCTTTCTTT. It translates to CSAGQGGTEAFF.